This TCR beta chain was profiled in a study of shared clonotypes between healthy human individuals. Study-wide points: Apart from blood, nothing was sampled; tissue repertoires likely differ.

Turning to this clone: Its matching antigen is unknown.

Assay execution took place at the deep level. Ten immunoSEQ deep assay plates were used by the authors to sequence unsorted PBMC DNA. Clones were sequenced by immunoSEQ multiplex PCR, and TCRdb holds only the in-frame ones, with some missing. In the table there are some 510,000 clones, less than 85% of which are singletons. The CDR3 covers 16 residues. V lost 5 bases and J lost 6, with 22 bases in between. Germline V CDR1 and CDR2: SEHNR, FQNEAQ (reference sequence). The study drew its donors from healthy HIV-negative adults without recent acute infections or vaccinations. The chain joins TRBV7-9 to TRBJ1-1, with a weak D call TRBD1 (5 bases). Material for sequencing was PBMCs. The sequence came from a woman in her forties in good health. Some clones in this sample may be carry-over from other donors' samples. The CDR3 DNA is TGTGCCAGCAGCGCCTTGGGACCAAGGAATCTGTCTGAAGCTTTCTTT. As protein: CASSALGPRNLSEAFF.